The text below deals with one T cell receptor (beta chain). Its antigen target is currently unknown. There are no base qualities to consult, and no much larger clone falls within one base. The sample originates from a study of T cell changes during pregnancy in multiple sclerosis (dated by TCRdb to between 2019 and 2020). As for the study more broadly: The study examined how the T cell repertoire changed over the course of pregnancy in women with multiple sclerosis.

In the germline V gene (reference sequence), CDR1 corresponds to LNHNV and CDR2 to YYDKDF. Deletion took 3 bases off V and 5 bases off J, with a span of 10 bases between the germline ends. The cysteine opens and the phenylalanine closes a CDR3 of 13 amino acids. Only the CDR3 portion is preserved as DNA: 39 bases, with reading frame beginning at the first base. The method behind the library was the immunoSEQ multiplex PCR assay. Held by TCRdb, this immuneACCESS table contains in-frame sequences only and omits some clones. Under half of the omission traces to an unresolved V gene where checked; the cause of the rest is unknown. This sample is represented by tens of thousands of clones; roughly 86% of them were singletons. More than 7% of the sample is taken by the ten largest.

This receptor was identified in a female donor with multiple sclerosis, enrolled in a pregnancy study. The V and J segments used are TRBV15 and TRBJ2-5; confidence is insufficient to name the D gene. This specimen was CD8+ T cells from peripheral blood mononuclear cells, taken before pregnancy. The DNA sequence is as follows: TGTGCCACCAGCAGTGCGGATGGGGAGACCCAGTACTTC. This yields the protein CATSSADGETQYF.